Listed below are T cell receptor beta chains from one sample, sequenced in a study of shared clonotypes between healthy human individuals. Sequencing used immunoSEQ multiplex PCR; TCRdb keeps in-frame clones, though not all of them. This sample carries around 690,000 clones, less than 95% of them seen once, and the ten largest clones take 34%. The sample taken for sequencing was memory CD8+ T cells from PBMCs. All receptors derive from a young man in good health. Some clones in this sample may be carry-over from other donors' samples. Each CDR3 is given with its conserved first and last residue. The D gene is left open where the match is weak. Rows give clone size only sometimes, using once, few, many, or a class for an expanded clone.

J gene: TRBJ2-7
V gene: TRBV15
clone size: .
D gene: .
CDR3 DNA: TGTGCCACCAGCAGACTCCTGACTAACATATCCTACGAGCAGTACTTC
CDR3 protein: CATSRLLTNISYEQYF

J gene: TRBJ2-7
V gene: TRBV27
clone size: .
D gene: TRBD2
CDR3 DNA: TGTGCCAGCAGTTTATTCCCGGGAGGACCCTACGAGCAGTACTTC
CDR3 protein: CASSLFPGGPYEQYF

J gene: TRBJ2-3
V gene: TRBV27
clone size: .
D gene: TRBD2
CDR3 DNA: TGTGCCAGCAGTAGGACTAGTCGAGGGCTCACAGATACGCAGTATTTT
CDR3 protein: CASSRTSRGLTDTQYF

J gene: TRBJ2-1
V gene: TRBV12-5
clone size: .
D gene: .
CDR3 DNA: TGTGCTAGTGGTTTTGGAGGGGCGGACTATGAGCAGTTCTTC
CDR3 protein: CASGFGGADYEQFF

J gene: TRBJ2-7
V gene: TRBV4-1
clone size: .
D gene: .
CDR3 DNA: TGCGCCAGCAGCCCCCTCGGGGTCGGGAGTGACTACGAGCAGTACTTC
CDR3 protein: CASSPLGVGSDYEQYF

J gene: TRBJ2-7
V gene: TRBV11-2
clone size: .
D gene: .
CDR3 DNA: TGTGCCAGCAGCTTAGTCTACAGCGGGTACGAGCAGTACTTC
CDR3 protein: CASSLVYSGYEQYF

J gene: TRBJ2-6
V gene: TRBV7-3
clone size: once
D gene: .
CDR3 DNA: TGTGCCAGCAGCCCAGGTGGGCAGGGTCTTTACTCTGGGGCCAACGTCCTGACTTTC
CDR3 protein: CASSPGGQGLYSGANVLTF

J gene: TRBJ2-3
V gene: TRBV15
clone size: .
D gene: .
CDR3 DNA: TGTGCCACCAGTCAATCGGACTTCAGCACAGATACGCAGTATTTT
CDR3 protein: CATSQSDFSTDTQYF

J gene: TRBJ2-3
V gene: TRBV11-2
clone size: .
D gene: TRBD2
CDR3 DNA: TGTGCCAGCAGCCCACGGGAGGGCCTGGTCACAGATACGCAGTATTTT
CDR3 protein: CASSPREGLVTDTQYF

J gene: TRBJ1-5
V gene: TRBV6-4
clone size: .
D gene: .
CDR3 DNA: TGTGCCAGCAGTGACTCCCGCCGGGAAGATAATCAGCCCCAGCATTTT
CDR3 protein: CASSDSRREDNQPQHF

J gene: TRBJ1-1
V gene: TRBV28
clone size: .
D gene: TRBD1
CDR3 DNA: TGTGCCAGCACCCTCCCCAGGATAGGGGGCCGCGCTGAAGCTTTCTTT
CDR3 protein: CASTLPRIGGRAEAFF

J gene: TRBJ1-2
V gene: TRBV10-3
clone size: .
D gene: .
CDR3 DNA: TGTGCCATCAGTGAACATGGGGGGTCTGGCTACACCTTC
CDR3 protein: CAISEHGGSGYTF

J gene: TRBJ2-7
V gene: TRBV27
clone size: .
D gene: TRBD2
CDR3 DNA: TGTGCCAGCAGTTTAAGGCTAGCGGGGATTTACGAGCAGTACTTC
CDR3 protein: CASSLRLAGIYEQYF

J gene: TRBJ1-4
V gene: TRBV28
clone size: .
D gene: .
CDR3 DNA: TGTGCCAGCAGCCTTTGGGGGGAGGGAACTAATGAAAAACTGTTTTTT
CDR3 protein: CASSLWGEGTNEKLFF

J gene: TRBJ2-3
V gene: TRBV9
clone size: .
D gene: TRBD1
CDR3 DNA: TGTGCCAGCAGCGTCCCAAACAGGGGAAGCACAGATACGCAGTATTTT
CDR3 protein: CASSVPNRGSTDTQYF

J gene: TRBJ1-2
V gene: TRBV7-7
clone size: .
D gene: .
CDR3 DNA: TGTGCCAGCAGCTTTGCCCGACCGGGACGGGGCTATGGCTACACCTTC
CDR3 protein: CASSFARPGRGYGYTF

J gene: TRBJ2-7
V gene: TRBV5-1
clone size: .
D gene: .
CDR3 DNA: TGCGCCAGCAGCTGGACAGCCGGAGAGCGGGGCTCCTACGAGCAGTACTTC
CDR3 protein: CASSWTAGERGSYEQYF

J gene: TRBJ1-1
V gene: TRBV6-1
clone size: few
D gene: .
CDR3 DNA: TGTGCCAGCAGTGAGCCCCCTCGTCCTGCCGAAGCTCTCTTT
CDR3 protein: CASSEPPRPAEALF

J gene: TRBJ1-1
V gene: TRBV2
clone size: few
D gene: .
CDR3 DNA: TGTGCCAGCAGCGCAGGGTGGGGAGCTTTCTTT
CDR3 protein: CASSAGWGAFF

J gene: TRBJ2-7
V gene: TRBV29-1
clone size: .
D gene: TRBD1
CDR3 DNA: TGCAGCGTTGGGGGCTGGCAGGGGGCGCCTTACGAGCAGTACTTC
CDR3 protein: CSVGGWQGAPYEQYF

J gene: TRBJ1-1
V gene: TRBV7-2
clone size: .
D gene: TRBD1
CDR3 DNA: TGTGCCAGCAGCTTAACCACGACAGGGATGAGGGAAGCTTTCTTT
CDR3 protein: CASSLTTTGMREAFF

J gene: TRBJ1-4
V gene: TRBV18
clone size: .
D gene: .
CDR3 DNA: TGTGCCAGCTCACCTACAGACTATGAAAAACTGTTTTTT
CDR3 protein: CASSPTDYEKLFF

J gene: TRBJ1-1
V gene: TRBV7-2
clone size: .
D gene: .
CDR3 DNA: TGTGCCAGCAGCCTCCACAGGAACACTGAAGCTTTCTTT
CDR3 protein: CASSLHRNTEAFF

J gene: TRBJ2-3
V gene: TRBV6-1
clone size: .
D gene: TRBD1
CDR3 DNA: TGTGCCAGCTGGGGACAGGGGCCAGATACGCAGTATTTT
CDR3 protein: CASWGQGPDTQYF

J gene: TRBJ1-2
V gene: TRBV5-4
clone size: once
D gene: TRBD1
CDR3 DNA: TGTGCCAGCAGCCCCAACCCCCGGGACAGGGACTATGGCTACACCTTC
CDR3 protein: CASSPNPRDRDYGYTF

J gene: TRBJ2-7
V gene: TRBV19
clone size: .
D gene: TRBD2
CDR3 DNA: TGTGCCAGTAGTTCGGGGACTAGCGGGTCTCTCCGCGAGCAGTACTTC
CDR3 protein: CASSSGTSGSLREQYF

J gene: TRBJ2-2
V gene: TRBV28
clone size: .
D gene: TRBD1
CDR3 DNA: TGTGCCAGCAGTTTAGGGACAGCCGGGCCCGGGGAGCTGTTTTTT
CDR3 protein: CASSLGTAGPGELFF

J gene: TRBJ1-1
V gene: TRBV7-3
clone size: few
D gene: .
CDR3 DNA: TGTGCCAGCAGCCCCCAGGGTTTCAACACTGAAGCTTTCTTT
CDR3 protein: CASSPQGFNTEAFF

J gene: TRBJ2-3
V gene: TRBV4-1
clone size: .
D gene: TRBD1
CDR3 DNA: TGCGCCAGCAGCCCTACCGTCGGACAGGGGGCAAACACAGATACGCAGTATTTT
CDR3 protein: CASSPTVGQGANTDTQYF

J gene: TRBJ2-7
V gene: TRBV7-8
clone size: .
D gene: TRBD1
CDR3 DNA: TGTGCCAGCAGCCGGGGGACAGGACCTTCCTACGAGCAGTACTTC
CDR3 protein: CASSRGTGPSYEQYF

J gene: TRBJ1-3
V gene: TRBV2
clone size: .
D gene: .
CDR3 DNA: TGTGCCAGCAGTGAAGCGGCAGGGGCTGGAAACACCATATATTTT
CDR3 protein: CASSEAAGAGNTIYF

J gene: TRBJ1-2
V gene: TRBV11-2
clone size: .
D gene: .
CDR3 DNA: TGTGCCAGCAGCTCAACTCCTAACAGGGCGGGCTATTACCATGGCTACACCTTC
CDR3 protein: CASSSTPNRAGYYHGYTF

J gene: TRBJ2-7
V gene: TRBV6-5
clone size: once
D gene: .
CDR3 DNA: TGTGCCAGCAGTTACGGCCCCTTCAGCGAGCAGTACTTC
CDR3 protein: CASSYGPFSEQYF

J gene: TRBJ1-1
V gene: TRBV27
clone size: .
D gene: .
CDR3 DNA: TGTGCCAGCAGTTTGGGACTGAAGTCCACTGAAGCTTTCTTT
CDR3 protein: CASSLGLKSTEAFF

J gene: TRBJ2-2
V gene: TRBV7-8
clone size: .
D gene: TRBD2
CDR3 DNA: TGTGCCAGCAGCTTAGTCGCGGGAGGGCCCGCCGGGGAGCTGTTTTTT
CDR3 protein: CASSLVAGGPAGELFF

J gene: TRBJ2-7
V gene: TRBV11-2
clone size: .
D gene: .
CDR3 DNA: TGTGCCAGCAGCTTAGATCCTGGGGTTCGAAACGAGCAGTACTTC
CDR3 protein: CASSLDPGVRNEQYF

J gene: TRBJ2-7
V gene: TRBV19
clone size: .
D gene: .
CDR3 DNA: TGTGCCAGTAGTGGGTTGGGGGGCTCCTACGAGCAGTACTTC
CDR3 protein: CASSGLGGSYEQYF

J gene: TRBJ2-7
V gene: TRBV9
clone size: .
D gene: TRBD2
CDR3 DNA: TGTGCCAGCAGCGGTAAGAGCGGGGCGGAGTACGAGCAGTACTTC
CDR3 protein: CASSGKSGAEYEQYF

J gene: TRBJ2-1
V gene: TRBV28
clone size: .
D gene: .
CDR3 DNA: TGTGCCAGCAGTTCCGACAGCTCTAATGAGCAGTTCTTC
CDR3 protein: CASSSDSSNEQFF

J gene: TRBJ2-7
V gene: TRBV25-1
clone size: .
D gene: TRBD1
CDR3 DNA: TGTGCCAGCAGTGAATATGAGGGGGCGGAAGAGCAGTACTTC
CDR3 protein: CASSEYEGAEEQYF

J gene: TRBJ2-2
V gene: TRBV13
clone size: .
D gene: .
CDR3 DNA: TGTGCCAGCAGCTTAGCGGTCGGGGAGCTGTTTTTT
CDR3 protein: CASSLAVGELFF

J gene: TRBJ1-1
V gene: TRBV10-2
clone size: .
D gene: .
CDR3 DNA: TGCGCCAGCAGTGAGTCTGGGGGGTACACCCCCTTGGGCACTGAAGCTTTCTTT
CDR3 protein: CASSESGGYTPLGTEAFF

J gene: TRBJ2-1
V gene: TRBV27
clone size: .
D gene: .
CDR3 DNA: TGTGCCAGCTCCTCTCTTTCGGGGGCCTCCTACAATGAGCAGTTCTTC
CDR3 protein: CASSSLSGASYNEQFF

J gene: TRBJ1-5
V gene: TRBV27
clone size: few
D gene: .
CDR3 DNA: TGTGCCAGCAGCCCTCTCGAACATTTGAATCAGCCCCAGCATTTT
CDR3 protein: CASSPLEHLNQPQHF